This note documents a single T cell receptor beta chain sequence. Treatment given: roughly 19 received Ad26.COV2.S at low or high dose, single or two shots; five or six received placebo; per-sample allocation not given. Samples came from day 63 after the first vaccine or placebo injection. An Ad26 vector expressing Wuhan-strain SARS-CoV-2 spike served as the vaccine. The data stem from a study of Ad26.COV2.S vaccination and SARS-CoV-2 variants. Study as a whole: Participant was drawn from the COV1001 Ad26.COV2.S trial arm.

The CDR3 covers 14 residues. Germline V gene data show CDR1 as KGHSH and CDR2 as LQKENI. V lost 1 base and J 6 bases, leaving 9 bases between the germline ends. This table comes from immunoSEQ multiplex PCR, and its TCRdb copy is limited to in-frame clones, with some not included. Of roughly 700,000 clones listed, roughly 90% are singletons. V and J are TRBV18 and TRBJ2-2; D remains unclear. This receptor was obtained from a person between 18 and 60 years old who received the Ad26.COV2.S COVID-19 vaccine or a placebo. The material was peripheral blood, obtained in a trial of Ad26.COV2.S vaccine versus placebo. In DNA form, the CDR3 reads TGTGCCAGCTCACCACTTCCGCAGGCCGGGGAGCTGTTTTTT. Translated: CASSPLPQAGELFF.